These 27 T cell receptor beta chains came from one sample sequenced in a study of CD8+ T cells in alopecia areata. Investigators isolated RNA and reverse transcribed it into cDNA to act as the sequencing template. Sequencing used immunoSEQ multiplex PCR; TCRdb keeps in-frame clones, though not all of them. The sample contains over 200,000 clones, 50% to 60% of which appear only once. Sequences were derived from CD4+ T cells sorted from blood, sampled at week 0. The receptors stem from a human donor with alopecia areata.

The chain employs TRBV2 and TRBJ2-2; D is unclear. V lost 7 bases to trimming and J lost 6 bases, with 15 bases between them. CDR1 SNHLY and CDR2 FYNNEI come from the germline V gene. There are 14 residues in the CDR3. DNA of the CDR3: TGTGCCAGCACTGACTGGGTGATGTCCGGGGAGCTGTTTTTT. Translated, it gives CASTDWVMSGELFF.

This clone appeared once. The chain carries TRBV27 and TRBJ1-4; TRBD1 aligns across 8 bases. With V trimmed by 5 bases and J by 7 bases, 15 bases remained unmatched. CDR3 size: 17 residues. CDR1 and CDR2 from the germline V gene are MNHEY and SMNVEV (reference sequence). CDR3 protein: CASSPWTGRRIGEKLFF. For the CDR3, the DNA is TGTGCCAGCAGTCCGTGGACAGGGAGGCGGATTGGTGAAAAACTGTTTTTT.

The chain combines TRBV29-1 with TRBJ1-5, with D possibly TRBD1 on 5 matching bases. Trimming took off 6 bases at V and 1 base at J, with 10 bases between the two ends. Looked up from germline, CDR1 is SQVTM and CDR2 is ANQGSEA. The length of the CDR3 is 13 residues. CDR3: CSVQRDSNQPQHF. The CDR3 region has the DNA TGCAGCGTGCAGAGGGACAGCAATCAGCCCCAGCATTTT.

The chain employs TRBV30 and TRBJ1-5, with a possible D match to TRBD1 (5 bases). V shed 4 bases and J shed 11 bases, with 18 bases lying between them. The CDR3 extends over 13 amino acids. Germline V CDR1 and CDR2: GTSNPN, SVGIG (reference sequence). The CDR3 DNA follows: TGTGCCTGGACCGGCCAGGGATTAGTGGCCCAGCATTTT. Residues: CAWTGQGLVAQHF.

Here the CDR3 DNA reads TGTGCCAGCAGCCTCCCGCGATGGGGGACAGTCACAGATACGCAGTATTTT. It encodes CASSLPRWGTVTDTQYF. V and J are TRBV7-8 and TRBJ2-3; 7 bases agree with TRBD1. Germline-derived CDR1 and CDR2 are SGHVS and FQNEAQ. CDR3 length: 17 amino acids. After removal of 5 bases from V and 2 bases from J, the junction contained 13 bases not matched to a gene.

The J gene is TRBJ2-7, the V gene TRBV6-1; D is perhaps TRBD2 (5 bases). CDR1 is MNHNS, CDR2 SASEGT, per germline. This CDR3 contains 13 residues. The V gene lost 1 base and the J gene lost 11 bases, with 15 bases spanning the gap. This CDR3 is CASSEVPSGLEYF. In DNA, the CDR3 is TGTGCCAGCAGTGAAGTCCCGTCGGGGTTGGAGTACTTC.

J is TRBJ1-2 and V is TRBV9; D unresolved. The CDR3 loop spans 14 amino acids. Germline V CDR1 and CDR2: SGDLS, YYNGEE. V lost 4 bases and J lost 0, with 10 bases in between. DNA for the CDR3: TGTGCCAGCAGCCCGAGCCCCTCTAACTATGGCTACACCTTC. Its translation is CASSPSPSNYGYTF.

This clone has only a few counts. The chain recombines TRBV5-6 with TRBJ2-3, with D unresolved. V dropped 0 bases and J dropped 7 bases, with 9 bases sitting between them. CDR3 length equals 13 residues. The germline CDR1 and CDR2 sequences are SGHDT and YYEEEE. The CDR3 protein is CASSLERVNTQYF. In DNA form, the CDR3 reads TGTGCCAGCAGCTTGGAACGGGTGAATACGCAGTATTTT.

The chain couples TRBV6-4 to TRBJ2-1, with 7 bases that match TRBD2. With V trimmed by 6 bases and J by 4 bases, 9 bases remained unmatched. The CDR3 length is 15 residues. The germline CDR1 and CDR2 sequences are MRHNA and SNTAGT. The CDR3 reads CASSISGQTYNEQFF. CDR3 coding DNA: TGTGCCAGCAGCATTAGCGGGCAGACTTACAATGAGCAGTTCTTC.

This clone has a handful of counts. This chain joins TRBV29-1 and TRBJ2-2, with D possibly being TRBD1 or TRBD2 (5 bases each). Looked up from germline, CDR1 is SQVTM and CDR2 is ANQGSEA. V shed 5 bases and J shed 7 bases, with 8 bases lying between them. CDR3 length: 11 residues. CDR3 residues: CSVRDLGELFF. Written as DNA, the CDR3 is TGCAGCGTTCGGGACCTCGGGGAGCTGTTTTTT.

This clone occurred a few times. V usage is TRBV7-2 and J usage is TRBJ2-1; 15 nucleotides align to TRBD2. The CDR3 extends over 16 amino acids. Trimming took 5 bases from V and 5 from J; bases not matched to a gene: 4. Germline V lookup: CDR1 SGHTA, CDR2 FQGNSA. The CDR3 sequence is CASSLGLAGGDNEQFF. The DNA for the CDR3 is TGTGCCAGCAGCCTCGGACTAGCGGGAGGGGACAATGAGCAGTTCTTC.

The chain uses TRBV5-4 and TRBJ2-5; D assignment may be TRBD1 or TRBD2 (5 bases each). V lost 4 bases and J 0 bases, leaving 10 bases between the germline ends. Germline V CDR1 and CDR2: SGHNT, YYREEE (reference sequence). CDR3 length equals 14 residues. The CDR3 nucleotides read TGTGCCAGCAGCCCGGGGCCAAACCAAGAGACCCAGTACTTC. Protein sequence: CASSPGPNQETQYF.

CDR3 sequence (DNA): TGTGCCAGCAGCACTAGGGGACACCCCGAGGAGACCCAGTACTTC. This sequence encodes CASSTRGHPEETQYF. This chain links TRBV7-9 with TRBJ2-5, with D possibly TRBD1 on 6 matching bases. Germline V CDR1 and CDR2: SEHNR, FQNEAQ (reference sequence). The CDR3 extends over 15 amino acids. V dropped 5 bases and J dropped 5 bases, with 18 bases sitting between them.

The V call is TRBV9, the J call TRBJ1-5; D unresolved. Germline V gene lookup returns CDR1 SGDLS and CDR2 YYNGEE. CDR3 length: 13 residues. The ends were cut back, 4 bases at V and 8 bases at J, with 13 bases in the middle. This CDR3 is CASSPPSGEPQHF. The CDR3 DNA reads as TGTGCCAGCAGCCCCCCATCTGGAGAGCCCCAGCATTTT.

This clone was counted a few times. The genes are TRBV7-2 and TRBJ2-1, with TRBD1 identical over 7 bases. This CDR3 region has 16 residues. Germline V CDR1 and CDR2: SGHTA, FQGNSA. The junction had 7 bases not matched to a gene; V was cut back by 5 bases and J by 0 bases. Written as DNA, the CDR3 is TGTGCCAGCAGCCCAATGAGACAGGGCTCCTACAATGAGCAGTTCTTC. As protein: CASSPMRQGSYNEQFF.

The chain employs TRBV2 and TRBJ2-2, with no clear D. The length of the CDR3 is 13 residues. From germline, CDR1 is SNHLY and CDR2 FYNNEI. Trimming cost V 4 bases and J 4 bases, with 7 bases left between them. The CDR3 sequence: CASSVSITGELFF. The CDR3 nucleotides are TGTGCCAGCAGTGTTTCGATCACCGGGGAGCTGTTTTTT.

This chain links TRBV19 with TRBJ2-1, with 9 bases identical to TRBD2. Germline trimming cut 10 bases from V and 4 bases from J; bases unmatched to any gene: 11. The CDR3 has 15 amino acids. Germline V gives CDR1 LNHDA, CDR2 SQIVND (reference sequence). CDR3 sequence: CATTRYLAGYNEQFF. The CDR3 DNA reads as TGTGCCACTACACGGTACCTAGCGGGGTACAATGAGCAGTTCTTC.

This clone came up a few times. This CDR3 is CSVLDNIGNQPQHF. The CDR3 DNA follows: TGCAGCGTCTTGGACAATATAGGCAATCAGCCCCAGCATTTT. This chain links TRBV29-1 with TRBJ1-5, with D perhaps TRBD1 (5 bases). The germline V gene encodes CDR1 SQVTM and CDR2 ANQGSEA. The CDR3 consists of 14 residues. V dropped 6 bases and J dropped 2 bases, with 14 bases sitting between them.

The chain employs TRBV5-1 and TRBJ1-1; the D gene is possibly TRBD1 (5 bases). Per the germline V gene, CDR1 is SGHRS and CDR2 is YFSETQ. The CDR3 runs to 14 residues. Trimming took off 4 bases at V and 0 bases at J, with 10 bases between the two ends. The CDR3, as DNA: TGCGCCAGCAGCACGGACACCCTGAACACTGAAGCTTTCTTT. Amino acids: CASSTDTLNTEAFF.

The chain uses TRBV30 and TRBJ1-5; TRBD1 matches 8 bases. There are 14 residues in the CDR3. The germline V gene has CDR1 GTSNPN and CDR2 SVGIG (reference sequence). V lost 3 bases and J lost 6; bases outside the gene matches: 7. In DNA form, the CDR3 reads TGTGCCTGGAGCATGACAGGGGTCGGTCAGCCCCAGCATTTT. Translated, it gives CAWSMTGVGQPQHF.

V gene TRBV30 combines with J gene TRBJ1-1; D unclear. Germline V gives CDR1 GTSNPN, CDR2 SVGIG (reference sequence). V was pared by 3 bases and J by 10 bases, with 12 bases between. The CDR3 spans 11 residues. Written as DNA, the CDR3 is TGTGCCTGGAGCTCAAATCGTAGAGCTTTCTTT. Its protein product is CAWSSNRRAFF.

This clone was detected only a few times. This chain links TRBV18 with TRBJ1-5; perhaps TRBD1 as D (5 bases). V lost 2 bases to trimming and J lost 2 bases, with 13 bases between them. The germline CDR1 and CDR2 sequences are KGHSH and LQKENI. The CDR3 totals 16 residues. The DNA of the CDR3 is TGTGCCAGCTCACCATTTCGAGGGGATGGCAATCAGCCCCAGCATTTT. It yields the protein CASSPFRGDGNQPQHF.

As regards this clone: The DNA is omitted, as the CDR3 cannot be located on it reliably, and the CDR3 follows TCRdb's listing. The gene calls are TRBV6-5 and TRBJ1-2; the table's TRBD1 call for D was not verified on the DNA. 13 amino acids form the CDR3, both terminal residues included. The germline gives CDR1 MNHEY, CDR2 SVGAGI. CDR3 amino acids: CASRTGTVGGGTF.

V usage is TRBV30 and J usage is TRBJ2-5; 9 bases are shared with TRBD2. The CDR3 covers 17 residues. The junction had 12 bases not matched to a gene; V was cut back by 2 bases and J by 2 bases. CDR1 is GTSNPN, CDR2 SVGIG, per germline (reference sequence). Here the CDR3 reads CAWSSKTAGGRQETQYF. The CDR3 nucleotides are TGTGCCTGGAGTTCGAAAACAGCGGGGGGCAGGCAAGAGACCCAGTACTTC. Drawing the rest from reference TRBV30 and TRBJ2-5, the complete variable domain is SQTIHQWPATLVQPVGSPLSLECTVEGTSNPNLYWYRQAAGRGLQLLFYSVGIGQISSEVPQNLSASRPQDRQFILSSKKLLLSDSGFYLCAWSSKTAGGRQETQYFGPGTRLLVL.

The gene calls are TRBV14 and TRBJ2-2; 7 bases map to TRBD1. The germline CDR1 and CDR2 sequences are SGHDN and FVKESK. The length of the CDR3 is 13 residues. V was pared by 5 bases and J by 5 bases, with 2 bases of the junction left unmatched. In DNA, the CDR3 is TGTGCCAGCAGCACACAGGGGACCGGGGAGCTGTTTTTT. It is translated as CASSTQGTGELFF. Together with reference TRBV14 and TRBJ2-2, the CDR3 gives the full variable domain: EAGVTQFPSHSVIEKGQTVTLRCDPISGHDNLYWYRRVMGKEIKFLLHFVKESKQDESGMPNNRFLAERTGGTYSTLKVQPAELEDSGVYFCASSTQGTGELFFGEGSRLTVL.

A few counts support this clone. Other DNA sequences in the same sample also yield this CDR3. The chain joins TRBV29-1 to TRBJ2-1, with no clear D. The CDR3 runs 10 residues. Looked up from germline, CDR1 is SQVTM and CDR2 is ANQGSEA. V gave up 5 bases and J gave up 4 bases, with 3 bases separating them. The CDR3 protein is CSVSYNEQFF. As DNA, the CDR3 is TGCAGCGTTAGTTACAATGAGCAGTTCTTC.

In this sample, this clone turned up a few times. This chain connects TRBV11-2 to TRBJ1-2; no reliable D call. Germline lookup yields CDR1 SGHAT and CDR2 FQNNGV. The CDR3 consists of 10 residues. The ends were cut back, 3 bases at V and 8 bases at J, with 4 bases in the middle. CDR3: CASSFLGYTF. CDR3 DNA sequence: TGTGCCAGCAGCTTTTTGGGCTACACCTTC.